The 18 T cell receptor beta chains below were found in one sample sequenced in a study of blood T cell repertoires in COVID-19. Produced via immunoSEQ multiplex PCR; TCRdb's table is partial and in-frame only. This table has under 75,000 clones, 70% to 90% appearing once. Sequences were obtained from peripheral blood. The receptors stem from a woman aged 80 or over with active COVID-19.

The V gene is TRBV6-6, the J gene TRBJ1-2; 9 bases are shared with TRBD1. The germline gives CDR1 MNHNY, CDR2 SVGAGI (reference sequence). V dropped 8 bases and J dropped 5; count of bases not matched to a gene: 9. The CDR3 sequence is 14 residues long. The CDR3 DNA reads TGTGCCAGCGCAAATTCCGGGACAGGGTATGGCTACACCTTC. As protein: CASANSGTGYGYTF.

This chain joins TRBV9 and TRBJ2-5; D not certain. Germline CDR1 is SGDLS and CDR2 is YYNGEE. Trimming cost V 2 bases and J 5 bases, with 13 bases left between them. The CDR3 spans 14 residues. In DNA, the CDR3 is TGTGCCAGCAGCGTCGACTGGTCCGGCGAGACCCAGTACTTC. Protein product: CASSVDWSGETQYF. Together with reference TRBV9 and TRBJ2-5, the CDR3 gives the full variable domain: DSGVTQTPKHLITATGQRVTLRCSPRSGDLSVYWYQQSLDQGLQFLIQYYNGEERAKGNILERFSAQQFPDLHSELNLSSLELGDSALYFCASSVDWSGETQYFGPGTRLLVL.

The chain carries TRBV5-4 and TRBJ2-5, with 9 bases fitting TRBD2. Unmatched junction bases numbered 6, after V lost 4 bases and J lost 2 bases. Germline V lookup: CDR1 SGHNT, CDR2 YYREEE (reference sequence). The CDR3 has 15 residues. The CDR3 region is CASSTGGGAQETQYF. For the CDR3, the DNA is TGTGCCAGCAGCACCGGCGGGGGGGCACAAGAGACCCAGTACTTC. Full variable domain (outside the CDR3, taken from reference TRBV5-4 and TRBJ2-5): ETGVTQSPTHLIKTRGQQVTLRCSSQSGHNTVSWYQQALGQGPQFIFQYYREEENGRGNFPPRFSGLQFPNYSSELNVNALELDDSALYLCASSTGGGAQETQYFGPGTRLLVL.

This chain joins TRBV28 and TRBJ1-1; perhaps TRBD1 as D (5 bases). V was shortened by 4 bases and J by 4 bases, with 10 bases between the two germline ends. This CDR3 comprises 13 residues. Germline CDR1 is MDHEN and CDR2 is SYDVKM. Written as DNA, the CDR3 is TGTGCCAGCAGTTACGGGGGGATCACTGAAGCTTTCTTT. Its translation: CASSYGGITEAFF.

The genes are TRBV3-1 (or the pseudogene TRBV3-2) and TRBJ2-7; maybe TRBD1 (5 bases). This CDR3 region has 17 residues. Germline-derived CDR1 and CDR2 are LGHDT and YNNKEL (reference sequence). V was clipped by 1 base and J by 0 bases, with 16 bases between them. CDR3: CASSQVGVDTGSYEQYF. The DNA of the CDR3 is TGTGCCAGCAGCCAAGTGGGCGTGGACACCGGCTCCTACGAGCAGTACTTC.

The chain joins TRBV29-1 to TRBJ2-1, with 9 bases that match TRBD2. Germline CDR1 SQVTM, CDR2 ANQGSEA. The CDR3 sequence is 14 residues long. The junction had 7 bases not matched to a gene; V was cut back by 2 bases and J by 8 bases. As DNA, the CDR3 is TGCAGCGTTGAACGTGGCGGGGGGGCCTATGAGCAGTTCTTC. As protein: CSVERGGGAYEQFF.

The chain recombines TRBV7-9 with TRBJ1-1, with a possible D match to TRBD1 (6 bases). The ends were cut back, 4 bases at V and 3 bases at J, with 9 bases in the middle. The germline gives CDR1 SEHNR, CDR2 FQNEAQ (reference sequence). The length of the CDR3 is 13 residues. The CDR3 is CASSSQGDTEAFF. CDR3 coding DNA: TGTGCCAGCAGCTCACAGGGCGACACTGAAGCTTTCTTT.

The V gene is TRBV28, the J gene TRBJ1-4; 8 bases fit TRBD1. CDR1 is MDHEN, CDR2 SYDVKM, per germline. CDR3 length equals 13 residues. J was trimmed by 8 bases and V by 6 bases; bases with no gene match: 5. CDR3 in DNA: TGTGCCAGCAGCCGGACAGGGCGGGAAAAACTGTTTTTT. Its protein is CASSRTGREKLFF.

The chain couples TRBV6-2 or TRBV6-3 to TRBJ2-3; tentatively, D is TRBD2 (7 bases). CDR1 is MNHEY, CDR2 SVGEGT, per germline. With 0 bases removed from V and 6 bases from J, the gap between germline ends came to 25 bases. This CDR3 region has 19 residues. In nucleotides, the CDR3 is TGTGCCAGCAGTTACTCGACTCGCCGAGGGGGGGGGCAGGTCGATACGCAGTATTTT. This gives the protein CASSYSTRRGGGQVDTQYF.

This chain uses TRBV7-9 with TRBJ1-2, with D tentatively TRBD1 (6 bases). CDR3 length: 14 residues. The germline V gene encodes CDR1 SEHNR and CDR2 FQNEAQ (reference sequence). V was cut by 3 bases and J by 6 bases, with 14 bases left in between. DNA for the CDR3: TGTGCCAGCAGCTTGGAAGGCAGGGGAAATGGCTACACCTTC. This encodes CASSLEGRGNGYTF.

This chain uses TRBV4-1 with TRBJ2-7; D is perhaps TRBD1 (5 bases). CDR1 MGHRA and CDR2 YSYEKL come from the germline V gene. V lost 4 bases and J lost 2, with 9 bases in between. There are 13 residues in the CDR3. CDR3 DNA sequence: TGCGCCAGCAGCCTCGGACATCCCTACGAGCAGTACTTC. This translates into CASSLGHPYEQYF.

V gene TRBV4-3 combines with J gene TRBJ2-3; a possible D gene is TRBD2 (5 bases). From germline, CDR1 is LGHNA and CDR2 YSLEER. There are 14 residues in the CDR3. V was pared by 0 bases and J by 3 bases, with 7 bases between. The CDR3 DNA sequence: TGCGCCAGCAGCCAAGAAGGGAGAACAGATACGCAGTATTTT. The encoded protein is CASSQEGRTDTQYF.

The gene calls are TRBV4-2 and TRBJ2-7; 8 bases match TRBD1. V gave up 4 bases and J gave up 2 bases; unmatched junction bases: 7. The CDR3 consists of 15 residues. From germline, CDR1 is LGHNA and CDR2 YNFKEQ. CDR3 bases: TGTGCCAGCAGCCTTAGACAGGGGAGTGCCTACGAGCAGTACTTC. It is translated as CASSLRQGSAYEQYF.

The gene calls are TRBV6-2 or TRBV6-3 and TRBJ2-5; the match to TRBD2 covers 16 bases. The CDR3 runs to 16 residues. The V gene end was trimmed by 4 bases and the J gene end by 2 bases; junction bases not matched to a gene: 1. The germline V gene encodes CDR1 MNHEY and CDR2 SVGEGT. In DNA, the CDR3 is TGTGCCAGCAGTTGGGGACTAGCGGGGGGGCAAGAGACCCAGTACTTC. This sequence encodes CASSWGLAGGQETQYF.

This clone has only one observation. The chain employs TRBV7-3 and TRBJ2-3; TRBD1 might be the D (5 bases). Deletions cut 5 bases from V and 6 bases from J, with 18 bases between. The length of the CDR3 is 15 residues. Germline V gives CDR1 SGHTA, CDR2 FQGTGA. CDR3 residues: CASSTRGRVGDTQYF. In nucleotides, the CDR3 is TGTGCCAGCAGCACCCGAGGCAGGGTTGGGGATACGCAGTATTTT.

The chain uses TRBV5-1 and TRBJ2-5; a possible D gene is TRBD2 (6 bases). The CDR3 sequence is 14 residues long. CDR1 and CDR2 from the germline V gene are SGHRS and YFSETQ. V was shortened by 1 base and J by 5 bases, with 12 bases between the two germline ends. CDR3 DNA sequence: TGCGCCAGCAGCTTGCAGGGACTTGGGGAGACCCAGTACTTC. Translation gives CASSLQGLGETQYF.

The gene calls are TRBV2 and TRBJ2-5; 11 nucleotides align to TRBD2. The CDR3 is 14 residues long. Germline trimming cut 4 bases from V and 6 bases from J; bases unmatched to any gene: 4. Germline values: CDR1 SNHLY, CDR2 FYNNEI. CDR3 DNA: TGTGCCAGCAGTGTAGCGGGGGGGATTCAGACCCAGTACTTC. Translated, it gives CASSVAGGIQTQYF.

V gene TRBV28 combines with J gene TRBJ1-1, with TRBD1 matching over 8 bases. The CDR3 extends over 15 amino acids. The germline CDR1 and CDR2 sequences are MDHEN and SYDVKM. V was clipped by 3 bases and J by 2 bases; unmatched bases: 5. CDR3 in amino acids: CASSFFDRGNTEAFF. CDR3 DNA: TGTGCCAGCAGTTTTTTCGACAGGGGTAACACTGAAGCTTTCTTT. Looking up the rest from reference TRBV28 and TRBJ1-1 gives the full variable domain: DVKVTQSSRYLVKRTGEKVFLECVQDMDHENMFWYRQDPGLGLRLIYFSYDVKMKEKGDIPEGYSVSREKKERFSLILESASTNQTSMYLCASSFFDRGNTEAFFGQGTRLTVV.